This T cell receptor (beta chain) is drawn from a study of T cell responses to AZD1222 COVID-19 vaccine. Libraries were prepared by immunoSEQ multiplex PCR; TCRdb keeps only in-frame clonotypes and omits some of them. Altogether fewer than 200,000 clones are present, over 80% being singletons, with the ten largest covering around 5.8%. Study-level points and caveats: The study reported that nearly half of spike-specific TCRs target unmutated variant regions.

As regards this clone: Its antigen is currently unknown.

This clonotype was sampled from an adult in good health. Sequences were derived from peripheral blood, sampled on day 0 of AZD1222 vaccination.

Written as DNA, the CDR3 is TGTGCCAGCGGGCATAACACCGGGGAGCTGTTTTTT. This gives the protein CASGHNTGELFF. The chain couples TRBV7-9 to TRBJ2-2; no clear D. Germline assignment: CDR1 SEHNR and CDR2 FQNEAQ (reference sequence). V was pared by 8 bases and J by 2 bases, with 6 bases between. The CDR3 totals 12 residues.